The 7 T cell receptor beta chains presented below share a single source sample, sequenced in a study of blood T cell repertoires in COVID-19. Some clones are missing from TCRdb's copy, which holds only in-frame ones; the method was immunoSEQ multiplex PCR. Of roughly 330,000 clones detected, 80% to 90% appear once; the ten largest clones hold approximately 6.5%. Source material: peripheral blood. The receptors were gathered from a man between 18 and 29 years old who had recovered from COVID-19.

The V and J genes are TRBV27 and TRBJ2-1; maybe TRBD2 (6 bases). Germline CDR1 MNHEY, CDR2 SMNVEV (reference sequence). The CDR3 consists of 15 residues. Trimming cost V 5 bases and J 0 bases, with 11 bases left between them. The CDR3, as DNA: TGTGCCAGCAGTCCCGGGACTGTCTCCTACAATGAGCAGTTCTTC. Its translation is CASSPGTVSYNEQFF.

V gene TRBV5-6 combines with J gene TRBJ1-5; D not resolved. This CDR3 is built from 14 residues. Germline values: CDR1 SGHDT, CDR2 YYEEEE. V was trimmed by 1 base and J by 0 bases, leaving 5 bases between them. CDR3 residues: CASSLLSSNQPQHF. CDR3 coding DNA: TGTGCCAGCAGCTTGCTAAGTAGCAATCAGCCCCAGCATTTT.

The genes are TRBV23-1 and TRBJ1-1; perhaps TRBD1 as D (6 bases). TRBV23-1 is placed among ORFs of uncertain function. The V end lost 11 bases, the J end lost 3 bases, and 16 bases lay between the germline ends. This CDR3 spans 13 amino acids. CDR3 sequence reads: CAQFEGDHTEAFF. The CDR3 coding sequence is TGCGCCCAATTTGAGGGGGACCACACTGAAGCTTTCTTT.

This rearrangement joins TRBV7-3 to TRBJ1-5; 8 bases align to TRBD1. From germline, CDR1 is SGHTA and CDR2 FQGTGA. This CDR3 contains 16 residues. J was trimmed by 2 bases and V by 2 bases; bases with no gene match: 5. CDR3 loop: CASSLYPGGGNQPQHF. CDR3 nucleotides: TGTGCCAGCAGCTTATATCCAGGGGGCGGCAATCAGCCCCAGCATTTT.

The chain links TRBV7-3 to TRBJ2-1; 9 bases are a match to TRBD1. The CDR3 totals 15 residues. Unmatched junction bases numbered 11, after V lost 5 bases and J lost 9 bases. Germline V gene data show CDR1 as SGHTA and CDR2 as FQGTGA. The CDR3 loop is CASSPGQGYPSEQFF. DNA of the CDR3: TGTGCCAGCAGCCCTGGACAGGGGTATCCAAGTGAGCAGTTCTTC.

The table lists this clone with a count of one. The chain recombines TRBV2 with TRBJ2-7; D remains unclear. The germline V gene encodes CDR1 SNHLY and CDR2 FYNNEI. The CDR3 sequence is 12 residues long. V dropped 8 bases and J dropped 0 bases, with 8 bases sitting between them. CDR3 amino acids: CASRFSSYEQYF. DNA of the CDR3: TGTGCCAGCCGGTTTTCCTCCTACGAGCAGTACTTC.

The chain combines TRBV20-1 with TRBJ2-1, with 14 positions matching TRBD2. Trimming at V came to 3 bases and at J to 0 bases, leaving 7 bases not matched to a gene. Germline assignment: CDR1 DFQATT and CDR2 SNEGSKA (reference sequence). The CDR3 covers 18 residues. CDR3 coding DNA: TGCAGTGCTAGTTCGGGACTAGCGGGAGCCTACTCCTACAATGAGCAGTTCTTC. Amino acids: CSASSGLAGAYSYNEQFF.